The T cell receptor beta chain under discussion was sequenced for a study of cytomegalovirus exposure and HLA in healthy donors (TCRdb year 2017). For context, the study as a whole: In an earlier analysis of some 550 of the donors, 250 to 300 Gb of sequence data and 95 million to 130 million unique TCR beta sequences from approximately 180 million T cells were reported. Every repertoire in the discovery cohort had been generated on one and the same sequencing platform. The number of donors typed differed by locus, with 629-630 for A, B, C, DRB1 and DQB1, over 500 for DQA1, approximately 580 for DPA1, and around 430 for DPB1. Across some 400 genotyped donors of the cohort, an average of about 240,000 unique TCR beta nucleotide sequences per donor were sequenced, and roughly 20% of those sequences were non-productive. An early release that covered more than 550 HLA-typed donors contained about 300 gigabases of sequencing data and 80 million or so unique TCR sequences. HLA typing covered class I and class II loci at four-digit resolution. The T cell repertoires of 700 or so subjects were profiled by immunosequencing and related to cytomegalovirus serostatus. An earlier analysis of a few hundred of the donors applied high-throughput TCR beta sequencing to assess whether each TCR beta V gene segment acted as functional or pseudogenic. Donor age, sex, ethnicity and CMV serostatus were compiled alongside the repertoire data. In a later genetic analysis, genome-wide SNP genotypes for 398 of the 666 donors were used, and that subset was treated as a discovery cohort. High-throughput TCR immunosequencing, statistical association of individual TCRs with disease status, and machine learning were combined to predict cytomegalovirus infection status. Besides the first cohort of 666 subjects, a separate validation cohort made up of 120 different subjects was used. In the later analysis, no new phenotypic data were used to find candidate immune exposures; instead, reliance was placed on TCR beta sequences and their occurrence across donors. The study aimed to test whether signatures of past pathogen exposure could be identified by cataloging public T cell receptors. A later analysis re-examined previously published TCR beta repertoires from more than 650 donors and added high-resolution HLA genotyping to investigate patterns of TCR occurrence. Because of strong linkage in the cohort, four or five DR-DQ haplotypes were treated as single units for association and clustering. Of the 398 genotyped donors, about 80% fell in the genetic ancestry cluster associated with self-reported Caucasian donors.

The germline V gene (reference sequence) sets CDR1 to MNHNY and CDR2 to SVGAGI. The CDR3 sequence holds 13 residues, the cysteine and phenylalanine included. Just CDR3 DNA is preserved here, 39 bases in frame from base 1. The V end loses 8 bases and the J end loses 1 base, and a stretch of 11 bases separates them. Library preparation employed the immunoSEQ multiplex PCR assay. The multiplex PCR relied on a mix of 60 forward primers for TCR Vbeta segments and 13 reverse primers for TCR Jbeta segments. The CDR3 region of rearranged TCR beta genes was amplified from genomic DNA with a multiplex PCR assay. On the Illumina HiSeq System, the amplified TCR beta libraries were sequenced as 87-base-pair reads. Turning to the authors' computational methods: Across the 500 to 850 repertoires, a later analysis counted around 80 million unique TCR beta chains, roughly 11 million of which were shared by at least two donors. A nearest-neighbor algorithm error-corrected the raw reads and collapsed the reads into unique sequences, merging closely related sequences to remove PCR and sequencing errors. CDR3 sequences were aligned to IMGT reference sequences to assign V, D and J gene segments. Each retained sequence needed at least a six-nucleotide match to both a V gene segment and a J gene segment. Rearrangements were classified as productive when the CDR3 lacked stop codons and remained in frame with V and J, and all other rearrangements were classified as non-productive. Following IMGT convention, CDR3 was defined as the stretch from the second conserved V-encoded cysteine to the conserved J-encoded phenylalanine. The earlier analysis of 587 of the donors excluded sequences that lacked an unambiguous match to a single V gene segment. In an earlier analysis of roughly 600 of the donors, a V segment was called functional when productive rearrangements were above 56.7%, and segregating when the standard deviation between donors exceeded 5%. A statistical classification framework was developed to diagnose cytomegalovirus status using the catalog of TCR beta chain sequences. In a later analysis, TCR nucleotide sequences were compared against IMGT/GENE-DB human TR gene sequences so that V and J genes could be assigned. The TCRdist pipeline was used in a later analysis to assign CDR3 sequences and most-parsimonious VDJ recombination scenarios. In a later analysis, each TCR beta chain was defined by its CDR3 amino acid sequence together with its V-gene family, and reads without a unique V-gene family were excluded. In a later analysis, approximately 640 highly shared, low-generation-probability nucleotide sequences were removed to address suspected cross-contamination and a sequencing artifact. For each public chain, a later analysis derived a clonal expansion index from normalized ranks of inferred template counts within each repertoire. A later analysis computed generation probabilities with a VDJ recombination model fitted to out-of-frame rearrangements, and checked the results against IGoR. In a later analysis, hypergeometric tests were used to score TCR-TCR, TCR-HLA and TCR-CMV co-occurrence, with a repertoire-size bias correction applied to TCR pairs. A later analysis estimated false discovery rates by permuting HLA or CMV assignments 20 times. In a later analysis, co-occurring TCRs were grouped using DBSCAN, and TCRdist sequence similarity was added for clustering within HLA-allele-positive subsets. Repertoires with fewer than 30,000 or more than 120,000 public chains, plus five repertoires with anomalous nucleotide sharing, were excluded from co-occurrence clustering. TCRdb carries this immuneACCESS record with in-frame sequences only. Its versions omit some clonotypes, under half of them owing to an unresolved V gene in the studies checked, with the rest unexplained. The V and J calls and the clone size are those of that table, but D and trimming were determined from the DNA. The sample yields over 150,000 clones; more than 65% were counted once. The ten most abundant clones make up approximately 1.2% of the sample.

On this clone itself: Its target antigen remains unknown. No clone much larger than this one lies a single base away; base qualities are absent.

Points the paper makes about the study in general: Sequencing depth was assumed to be roughly uniform across donors in the presence/absence analyses, though that assumption may not hold. A later analysis found that most CMV-associated TCR beta chains appeared HLA-restricted, with HLA associations seemingly driven largely by CMV exposure. When HLA alleles, especially DR and DQ, strongly co-occurred, TCR associations were difficult to assign to individual alleles. Compared with the approximately 670-donor mean, donors in an Asian-associated ancestry cluster had fewer N-insertions in productive TCRs, according to a later genetic analysis. A group of highly shared sequence variants was considered likely to be a technical artifact of the sequencing pipeline. In the study, some 160 TCR beta chains were listed as associated with cytomegalovirus. Most TCR sequences were observed very rarely across donors, whereas some public TCRs were present in many individuals. Immune exposure information for the cohort was limited to CMV serostatus. A further reported finding was that TCR beta sequences accurately predicted the HLA-A and HLA-B alleles for most subjects in the first cohort. A few of the identified cytomegalovirus-associated TCR beta chains were confirmed in vitro to be specific for cytomegalovirus antigens. A later analysis found that HLA-associated TCR beta chains were more clonally expanded and had lower generation probabilities than equally common non-associated chains. According to a later analysis, parvovirus B19, influenza, CMV and Epstein-Barr virus appeared linked to several top co-occurrence clusters. The 87-base-pair reads could not distinguish some IMGT-functional V segments, including TRBV6-2 and TRBV6-3, so those segments were excluded. Specific HLA alleles were associated with over 15,000 TCR beta sequences at a false discovery rate of 0.05 in a later analysis. Correlated functional status among segregating V segments might reflect linkage disequilibrium, but an unknown experimental factor could not be ruled out. In a later analysis, the rate of TCR association differed among HLA loci, with DRB1 alleles having the most associated TCRs and HLA-C alleles having the fewest. The classifier was reported to diagnose cytomegalovirus status with high specificity and sensitivity in both the original and validation cohorts. This cohort had only TCR beta chains sequenced, and the lack of alpha or paired-chain data limited which features could be detected. In a later genetic analysis, a missense DCLRE1C variant was associated with V-gene and J-gene trimming of TCR beta chains, and the association was replicated in an independent cohort. The earlier analysis of approximately 590 of the donors excluded 15 to 20 rarely observed V segments, including chromosome 9 orphons, because counts were too low. In an earlier analysis of 587 of the donors, most TCR beta V segments appeared in productive rearrangements about 90% or about 30% of the time, broadly matching IMGT annotations. Because HLA typing was missing for some donors at each locus, association tests included only the typed subset. It was suggested by the authors that the approach could potentially be generalized to other disease states and immunological phenotypes.

The cohort comprised around 700 healthy bone marrow donors. All cohort members were sampled while nominally healthy, although unrecorded immune exposures were likely present. The donor tested CMV seropositive, placing the donor among the 290 or so seropositive members of the cohort. Each donor provided a peripheral blood sample, and peripheral blood mononuclear cells were used for TCR beta sequencing. The Qiagen DNeasy Blood Extraction Kit was used to extract genomic DNA from the blood cell samples. Sequenced: PBMCs. The receptor's source is a girl aged 2-15 years in good health and CMV-seropositive. Rearrangement joined TRBV6-6 to TRBJ1-2, with TRBD1 tentatively as D gene (5 bases match). The CDR3 corresponds to CASFDGGNYGYTF. The nucleotides read TGTGCCAGCTTTGACGGGGGTAACTATGGCTACACCTTC.